This T cell receptor (beta chain) was identified during a study of T cells in Graves' hyperthyroidism and ophthalmopathy (dated by TCRdb to about 2019). About the study as a whole: Peripheral blood samples were taken at the time of initial diagnosis, prior to any treatment. To identify distinguishing TCR V-J signatures, a discovery cohort of around 100 patients was used, comprising fewer than 45 with Graves' ophthalmopathy and 57 with stable Graves' hyperthyroidism. Whether ophthalmopathy could be predicted prospectively was tested in an independent validation cohort made up of under 20 hyperthyroidism patients plus 17 patients who later progressed to ophthalmopathy. The 95 to 100 discovery patients were divided at random into training and test sets in a 7:3 ratio. Thyroid tissue and blood T-cell repertoires from about six Graves' hyperthyroidism patients were also compared in the study. Once sampling was done, hyperthyroidism patients were given methimazole at a starting dose of 30 mg daily, whereas ophthalmopathy patients were given high-dose intravenous methylprednisolone. TCR Vbeta CDR3 sequencing of some 140 peripheral blood samples (fewer than 45 ophthalmopathy, roughly 74 hyperthyroidism and around 17 progressor patients) is reported in the paper. General conclusions and limits of the study: Blood samples also contained most of the expanded thyroid clonotypes (frequency above 0.001), which suggests that blood repertoires may reflect thyroid immune responses. In validation, the model predicted progression to ophthalmopathy a median of roughly 6.5 months before onset, with about 70% sensitivity and 72.22% specificity. Sample size was not statistically predetermined, and blinding of investigators to group allocation was not performed. Ophthalmopathy was separated from stable hyperthyroidism by a 13 V-J signature model, with 87.88% sensitivity and about 81% specificity obtained in cross-validation and 80%/75% obtained in testing.

TCR beta CDR3 regions were amplified from RNA transcripts. The first round of RT-PCR for the TCR CDR3 was performed with the HTBI primer set and the Qiagen OneStep RT-PCR kit. A second multiplex PCR round built the libraries, followed by size selection and purification. Paired-end sequencing of the libraries was performed with 100 bp reads on an Illumina HiSeq2000. In the original analysis: SOAPnuke was used to process the raw data, removing reads that contained adapters or uncalled bases, had a mean Phred below 15, or lacked an exact match to the constant primer or identifier. COPE v1.2.5 was used to merge high-quality paired reads, and clonotypes were defined as unique nucleotide sequences. Clonotypes were aligned to IMGT TRBV, TRBD and TRBJ reference segments using MiTCR v1.1. The analysis was restricted to V-J combinations with a frequency above 0.0001, which together covered about 99% of the repertoires. A TCS score was defined as the ratio between F50 (clonal expansion) and ExV (chaos), using BLOSUM62-based TCRdist between CDR3 peptides within each V-J. Welch's t-statistics and random forest reduced 500 to 550 V-J features to some 14, which were used in a naive Bayes classifier (R e1071). The Morisita-Horn index was used to measure how similar the thyroid and blood repertoires were. Starting from the raw public reads, TCRdb applied fastp trimming at Q25, assembled clones with MiXCR and retained in-frame beta chains. Each CDR3 protein gets just one entry, which takes the most common genes and DNA from the rows behind it. What appears here as the V and J calls and clone size reflects TCRdb's work, not the paper's. The sample table contains approximately 24,000 distinct CDR3 sequences; only one count was recorded for around 50% of them. The ten largest clones take up about 26% of the sample.

For this clonotype: What this receptor recognizes is not known. The record has no base qualities; no much larger clone is one base away.

There are 13 amino acids in the CDR3, from cysteine to phenylalanine inclusive. Left in the record is the CDR3 DNA by itself, 39 bases read in frame from the first base. From a lookup of the germline V gene, CDR1 and CDR2 are KGHDR and SFDVKD. Trimming accounts for 9 bases at V and 6 bases at J, while the number of junction bases matched to no gene is 8. The hyperthyroidism patients were between 18 and 65 years old and newly diagnosed, with a disease duration of less than 2 months. The study excluded patients with uncontrolled infections, other autoimmune diseases, pregnancy or lactation. Diagnoses relied on clinical symptoms, serum thyroxine and TRAb, thyroid ultrasound and orbital computed tomography. Blood from progressor patients was drawn when they were first diagnosed with hyperthyroidism, before any ophthalmopathy symptoms appeared. PBMCs were isolated from 7.5 to 10 ml of fresh peripheral blood by Ficoll-Paque density gradient centrifugation. Progressor patients were defined as those initially diagnosed with Graves' hyperthyroidism in whom ophthalmopathy developed during follow-up. Total RNA was extracted using Trizol reagent, and RNA quality was assessed on an Agilent 2100 Bioanalyzer.

The clonotype originates from a woman in her 40s with Graves' hyperthyroidism that later progressed to Graves' ophthalmopathy. This sequence uses TRBV24-1 and TRBJ2-3; 7 nucleotides in the junction match TRBD2. The specimen sequenced was blood. CDR3 loop: CATGSGGADTQYF. The nucleotide sequence reads TGTGCCACCGGGTCGGGAGGCGCCGATACGCAGTATTTT.